The entry that follows covers one T cell receptor (beta chain) sequence. Preparing the TCRbeta library involved the use of unique molecular identifiers. MiXCR, applied by TCRdb to the PCR reads, yields one record per CDR3 protein. In the table there are more than 400,000 distinct CDR3 sequences, about 45% of which are singletons. V shed 10 bases, J shed 5 bases, and the junction held 3 bases outside the gene matches. The CDR3 sequence is 13 residues long. Germline-derived CDR1 and CDR2 are ENHRY and SYGVKD. The data were taken from a study of T-cell reconstitution after alpha-beta-depleted transplantation in children.

The source was PBMCs, collected before TCRalphabeta/CD19-depleted stem cell transplant. The rearrangement joins TRBV10-3 to TRBJ2-1; 12 bases match TRBD2. The TCR comes from a girl aged 2-10 years with aplastic anemia, due to receive a stem cell transplant. The CDR3 reads CATTSGRNNEQFF. The CDR3 coding sequence is TGTGCCACGACTAGCGGGAGAAACAATGAGCAGTTCTTC.